This entry is about one T cell receptor beta chain. The clone's antigen remains unknown. No much larger clone exists at a distance of one base, and base qualities are not known. The CDR1 and CDR2 encoded by the germline V gene (reference sequence) are LNHDA and SQIVND. The CDR3 goes from the cysteine to the phenylalanine over 15 residues. Only CDR3 DNA remains: 45 bases, in frame from the first base. Clipping removes 8 bases from V and 2 bases from J, with 7 as the unmatched junction base count. Library preparation was by the immunoSEQ multiplex PCR assay. This immuneACCESS table, as held by TCRdb, lists in-frame sequences with V and J called but not all clones. Of the missing ones, under half trace to an unresolved V gene in checked studies; the others have no known cause. Present in this sample are approximately 150,000 clones, about 94% of which were seen just once. Clones ranked in the top ten supply approximately 14% of the sample.

The data were obtained in a study of control samples from healthy donors and cancer patients (TCRdb year 2020). Sequencing was carried out using PBMCs. The chain joins TRBV19 to TRBJ1-4; TRBD1 lines up with 8 middle nucleotides. The source is a man aged 60 to 75 with colorectal cancer. The CDR3 protein is CASFQGQATNEKLFF. The nucleotides are TGTGCCAGTTTTCAGGGACAGGCGACTAATGAAAAACTGTTTTTT.